This TCR beta chain was found in a study of cytotoxic CD8 clonotypes in ibrutinib-treated CLL. Overall study context: IGHV unmutated roughly 18; relapsed/refractory more than ten; treatment-naive under 16.

Here immunoSEQ multiplex PCR was the method, and the copy in TCRdb shows in-frame clones only, minus some. The sample has approximately 74,000 clones, 80% seen once. V lost 4 bases to trimming and J lost 4 bases, with 4 bases between them. Germline CDR1 WNHNN, CDR2 SYGVQD (reference sequence). CDR3 length: 11 residues. V is TRBV10-1 and J is TRBJ1-1; D ambiguous. The material sequenced was PBMCs, taken at disease progression, from a patient treated with ibrutinib. The origin of this receptor is a human donor with chronic lymphocytic leukemia. The CDR3 bases are TGCGCCAGCAGTGGGGCCACTGAAGCTTTCTTT. Translation gives CASSGATEAFF.